This T cell receptor beta chain comes out of a study of cytomegalovirus exposure and HLA in healthy donors. Study results and caveats: Immune exposure data for these donors was limited to CMV serostatus. In a later analysis, compared with equally common non-associated chains, HLA-associated beta chains were more expanded. V- and J-gene trimming in TCR beta was tied to a missense DCLRE1C variant by an analysis performed later. What was likely a sequencing artifact was a cluster of highly shared sequence variants.

As regards this clone: What it recognizes is unknown.

PCR used 60 Vbeta primers and 13 Jbeta primers. Only in-frame clones appear in the TCRdb table, and some are missing; sequencing was by immunoSEQ multiplex PCR. Of hundreds of thousands of clones in the sample, roughly 85% are singletons; the top ten hold 1.8%. The CDR3 is 15 amino acids. Germline CDR1 is MDHEN and CDR2 is SYDVKM. The trim removed 1 base at V and 3 bases at J, leaving 6 bases unmatched. The chain joins TRBV28 to TRBJ2-7; TRBD1 agrees at 7 bases. This receptor was obtained from a male donor in good health and CMV-seronegative. The source material was PBMCs. Written as DNA, the CDR3 is TGTGCCAGCAGTTTATTTAGGGGGCTGAGCTACGAGCAGTACTTC. This codes for CASSLFRGLSYEQYF.